Shown below are 32 T cell receptor beta chains from a single sample sequenced in a study of cytomegalovirus exposure and HLA in healthy donors. Researchers ran the PCR with 60 Vbeta and 13 Jbeta primers. Method: immunoSEQ multiplex PCR; TCRdb's copy keeps in-frame clones and lacks some. The sample has fewer than 70,000 clones, around 70% seen once; the top ten hold 14%. Sequenced: PBMCs. These receptors were collected from a male donor in good health and CMV-seropositive.

This rearrangement joins TRBV21-1 to TRBJ1-2; TRBD1 is the table's D call, not checked against the DNA. TRBV21-1 is termed a pseudogene. This CDR3 spans 15 amino acids. CDR3 loop: CASSKEGRLDYGYTF. The CDR3 DNA is TGTGCCAGCAGCAAAGAAGGCAGGTTAGATTATGGCTACACCTTC.

V usage is TRBV5-4 and J usage is TRBJ1-2; D is unclear. The CDR3 sequence is 13 residues long. The germline V and J ends were trimmed by 2 bases and 7 bases, with 12 bases remaining between them. Germline-derived CDR1 and CDR2 are SGHNT and YYREEE (reference sequence). Written as DNA, the CDR3 is TGTGCCAGCAGCTTTCGCCACGAGGCTGGCTACACCTTC. It is translated as CASSFRHEAGYTF.

V is TRBV18 and J is TRBJ1-1; 9 bases match TRBD1. The CDR3 runs to 14 residues. The V gene end was trimmed by 3 bases and the J gene end by 5 bases; junction bases not matched to a gene: 4. CDR1 KGHSH and CDR2 LQKENI come from the germline V gene. The CDR3 region is CASSPTGGGTEAFF. The DNA of the CDR3 is TGTGCCAGCTCACCGACAGGGGGTGGGACTGAAGCTTTCTTT.

This clone was observed a few times. Sequence at one end of the junction differs from germline and may be a read error. This rearrangement joins TRBV7-9 to TRBJ2-3; D perhaps matches TRBD1 (7 bases). Germline CDR1 is SEHNR and CDR2 is FQNEAQ (reference sequence). The CDR3 consists of 17 residues. This chain's CDR3 is CSSSLEISAGGTDTQYF. The CDR3 nucleotides read TGTTCCAGCAGCTTAGAAATATCGGCAGGGGGGACAGATACGCAGTATTTT.

V gene TRBV6-1 combines with J gene TRBJ1-5, with 10 bases aligning to TRBD1. Germline V gene lookup returns CDR1 MNHNS and CDR2 SASEGT. V dropped 5 bases and J dropped 4; count of bases not matched to a gene: 2. The CDR3 loop spans 14 amino acids. The CDR3 region is CASSPGQGNQPQHF. The CDR3 coding sequence is TGTGCCAGCAGTCCGGGACAGGGGAATCAGCCCCAGCATTTT.

J is TRBJ1-5 and V is TRBV6-1; D ambiguous. V was clipped by 7 bases and J by 0 bases, with 7 bases between them. Germline V gives CDR1 MNHNS, CDR2 SASEGT. The CDR3 length is 13 residues. This CDR3 reads CASTPYSNQPQHF. The CDR3 bases are TGTGCCAGCACTCCTTATAGCAATCAGCCCCAGCATTTT.

V usage is TRBV5-1 and J usage is TRBJ2-2, with 11 bases fitting TRBD2. The V segment lost 6 bases and the J segment 5 bases; nucleotides outside the gene matches: 3. The germline V gene has CDR1 SGHRS and CDR2 YFSETQ. The CDR3 sequence is 14 residues long. The CDR3 loop reads CASNGLAGTGELFF. The CDR3 DNA is TGCGCCAGCAACGGACTAGCGGGTACCGGGGAGCTGTTTTTT.

A word on this clone: One junction end disagrees with the germline gene, perhaps due to a read error. The chain links TRBV18 to TRBJ1-1; the D gene is possibly TRBD1 (5 bases). The germline V gene encodes CDR1 KGHSH and CDR2 LQKENI. This CDR3 has 15 amino acids. CDR3 sequence: CASSPPQGMNSEAFF. Written as DNA, the CDR3 is TGTGCCAGCTCACCACCGCAGGGTATGAACAGTGAAGCTTTCTTT.

The chain combines TRBV7-9 with TRBJ2-7; D is possibly TRBD2 (6 bases). Trimming left V 1 base short and J 5 bases short, with 18 bases between. The CDR3 extends over 16 amino acids. Germline V CDR1 and CDR2: SEHNR, FQNEAQ (reference sequence). The CDR3 sequence is CASSLVRKRSGDEQYF. DNA of the CDR3: TGTGCCAGCAGCTTAGTAAGGAAGAGGTCGGGGGACGAGCAGTACTTC.

The rearrangement joins TRBV5-4 to TRBJ2-2; the D gene is possibly TRBD2 (8 bases). The CDR3 sequence is 17 residues long. Germline V gene data show CDR1 as SGHNT and CDR2 as YYREEE (reference sequence). V lost 5 bases to trimming and J lost 6 bases, with 23 bases between them. CDR3 sequence reads: CASSSGGTAVRPGELFF. CDR3 sequence (DNA): TGTGCCAGCAGTTCGGGGGGGACAGCGGTTCGTCCCGGGGAGCTGTTTTTT.

The rearrangement joins TRBV27 to TRBJ1-5, with 12 bases lining up with TRBD1. The CDR3 has 20 amino acids. From germline, CDR1 is MNHEY and CDR2 SMNVEV (reference sequence). V dropped 5 bases and J dropped 0; count of bases not matched to a gene: 14. The CDR3 DNA reads TGTGCCAGCAGTCCAGTCCGGGGGACAGGGGGCGCTTATAGCAATCAGCCCCAGCATTTT. Its translation: CASSPVRGTGGAYSNQPQHF.

The chain is built from TRBV7-2 and TRBJ1-2; D might be TRBD1 (6 bases). Germline V CDR1 and CDR2: SGHTA, FQGNSA. With 5 bases removed from V and 4 bases from J, the gap between germline ends came to 11 bases. The CDR3 runs to 13 residues. As DNA, the CDR3 is TGTGCCAGCAGCCCAGACAGGCGCTATGGCTACACCTTC. Its translation is CASSPDRRYGYTF.

The chain is built from TRBV10-1 and TRBJ2-1; D gene unclear. Germline CDR1 and CDR2: WNHNN and SYGVQD (reference sequence). The V gene lost 0 bases and the J gene lost 12 bases, with 9 bases spanning the gap. The CDR3 loop spans 12 amino acids. The CDR3 loop is CASSESITSQFF. CDR3 sequence (DNA): TGCGCCAGCAGTGAGTCTATTACTTCGCAGTTCTTC.

The chain combines TRBV28 with TRBJ2-7, with a weak D call TRBD2 (6 bases). The CDR3 contains 13 residues. Looked up from germline, CDR1 is MDHEN and CDR2 is SYDVKM. V was shortened by 9 bases and J by 3 bases, with 15 bases between the two germline ends. Here the CDR3 reads CASYSSASYEQYF. The CDR3 DNA reads as TGTGCCAGTTACTCTAGCGCTAGCTACGAGCAGTACTTC.

V and J are TRBV6-1 and TRBJ1-4; D is possibly TRBD1 (6 bases). Germline V lookup: CDR1 MNHNS, CDR2 SASEGT. Trimming removed 2 bases at V and 8 bases at J, with 21 bases between. The CDR3 sequence is 17 residues long. The CDR3 reads CASSEIWLHRAEEKLFF. The CDR3 nucleotides are TGTGCCAGCAGTGAAATATGGTTGCACAGGGCGGAGGAAAAACTGTTTTTT.

This clone was recorded once. V and J are TRBV27 and TRBJ2-7; D is unresolved. V lost 3 bases and J lost 3, with 15 bases in between. CDR3 length equals 15 residues. The germline V gene encodes CDR1 MNHEY and CDR2 SMNVEV (reference sequence). CDR3: CASSFMAHSLYEQYF. The CDR3 DNA follows: TGTGCCAGCAGTTTTATGGCTCACAGCCTCTACGAGCAGTACTTC.

The chain is built from TRBV5-4 and TRBJ2-7; 8 bases fit TRBD2. CDR3 length equals 14 residues. Per the germline V gene, CDR1 is SGHNT and CDR2 is YYREEE (reference sequence). V lost 2 bases and J lost 0; bases outside the gene matches: 1. This CDR3 is CASSFGTSSYEQYF. The CDR3 DNA follows: TGTGCCAGCAGCTTTGGGACTAGCTCCTACGAGCAGTACTTC. Full variable domain (rest looked up from reference TRBV5-4 and TRBJ2-7): ETGVTQSPTHLIKTRGQQVTLRCSSQSGHNTVSWYQQALGQGPQFIFQYYREEENGRGNFPPRFSGLQFPNYSSELNVNALELDDSALYLCASSFGTSSYEQYFGPGTRLTVT.

The J gene is TRBJ2-3, the V gene TRBV2, with TRBD2 identical over 9 bases. The ends lost 7 bases at V and 4 bases at J; junction bases unmatched: 6. Germline assignment: CDR1 SNHLY and CDR2 FYNNEI. The CDR3 has 14 amino acids. The DNA for the CDR3 is TGTGCCAGCATACCGGGACTAGCTTCAGATACGCAGTATTTT. The encoded protein is CASIPGLASDTQYF.

This clone has only a few counts. V gene TRBV18 combines with J gene TRBJ2-7, with 8 bases that match TRBD1. The V and J ends lost 4 bases and 7 bases, in that order; junction bases with no gene match: 9. The CDR3 runs to 14 residues. CDR1 is KGHSH and CDR2 is LQKENI in the germline V gene. The CDR3 reads CASSRSQGEMEQYF. CDR3 in DNA: TGTGCCAGCTCACGGTCACAGGGGGAGATGGAGCAGTACTTC.

This chain joins TRBV14 and TRBJ1-1; D remains unclear. V gave up 3 bases and J gave up 10 bases, with 12 bases separating them. The germline V gene encodes CDR1 SGHDN and CDR2 FVKESK. The CDR3 has 12 residues. CDR3 DNA: TGTGCCAGCAGCCAGACGATGAGGGTAGCTTTCTTT. This sequence encodes CASSQTMRVAFF.

The V gene is TRBV6-6, the J gene TRBJ2-5, with 7 bases lining up with TRBD1. V lost 2 bases to trimming and J lost 3 bases; unmatched junction nucleotides: 3. The CDR3 spans 14 residues. Germline V gives CDR1 MNHNY, CDR2 SVGAGI (reference sequence). CDR3 region: CASSYRDSKETQYF. As DNA, the CDR3 is TGTGCCAGCAGTTACAGGGACAGTAAAGAGACCCAGTACTTC.

The rearrangement uses TRBV5-1 and TRBJ2-1, with TRBD2 as a possible D gene (6 bases). Trimming removed 1 base from V and 6 bases from J, with 11 bases in between. This CDR3 comprises 14 residues. CDR1 and CDR2 from the germline V gene are SGHRS and YFSETQ. CDR3: CASSLTTRGNEQFF. DNA of the CDR3: TGCGCCAGCAGCTTGACGACTAGGGGCAATGAGCAGTTCTTC. Full variable domain (missing parts from reference TRBV5-1 and TRBJ2-1): KAGVTQTPRYLIKTRGQQVTLSCSPISGHRSVSWYQQTPGQGLQFLFEYFSETQRNKGNFPGRFSGRQFSNSRSEMNVSTLELGDSALYLCASSLTTRGNEQFFGPGTRLTVL.

This clone was counted between two and nine times. Here the CDR3 DNA reads TGCAGTGCTGCGGACAATGAGCAGTTCTTC. This codes for CSAADNEQFF. The chain is built from TRBV20-1 and TRBJ2-1; D unresolved. V was trimmed by 5 bases and J by 5 bases, leaving 4 bases between them. Germline loops: CDR1 DFQATT, CDR2 SNEGSKA (reference sequence). The CDR3 loop spans 10 amino acids.

The chain combines TRBV4-3 with TRBJ1-6, with TRBD1 as a possible D gene (5 bases). Trimming removed 4 bases from V and 5 bases from J, with 9 bases in between. The CDR3 is 14 amino acids. Germline V CDR1 and CDR2: LGHNA, YSLEER. Here the CDR3 DNA reads TGCGCCAGCAGCCTTCGACAGAATAATTCACCCCTCCACTTT. This sequence encodes CASSLRQNNSPLHF.

The rearrangement uses TRBV10-2 and TRBJ2-7, with TRBD1 matching over 10 bases. Trimming removed 5 bases from V and 4 bases from J; junction bases left unmatched: 5. The germline CDR1 and CDR2 sequences are WSHSY and SAAADI. CDR3 length equals 14 residues. The chain's CDR3 is CASSFGTGEYEQYF. In DNA, the CDR3 is TGCGCCAGCAGTTTCGGGACAGGGGAGTACGAGCAGTACTTC.

The chain recombines TRBV10-2 with TRBJ2-7; 8 bases are shared with TRBD2. The CDR3 spans 13 residues. The germline V gene encodes CDR1 WSHSY and CDR2 SAAADI. Germline trimming cut 4 bases from V and 4 bases from J; bases unmatched to any gene: 3. The CDR3 region is CASSAQREYEQYF. CDR3 nucleotides: TGCGCCAGCAGTGCCCAGCGGGAGTACGAGCAGTACTTC.

This chain uses TRBV6-4 with TRBJ2-2; a weak D match, TRBD2 (5 bases). The germline V gene encodes CDR1 MRHNA and CDR2 SNTAGT. The V gene lost 5 bases and the J gene lost 1 base, with 8 bases spanning the gap. The CDR3 totals 14 residues. Written as DNA, the CDR3 is TGTGCCAGCAGTAACGGACTGAACACCGGGGAGCTGTTTTTT. Amino acids: CASSNGLNTGELFF.

This chain joins TRBV30 and TRBJ2-7, with D possibly TRBD1 on 5 matching bases. The V gene lost 0 bases and the J gene lost 5 bases, with 11 bases spanning the gap. Looked up from germline, CDR1 is GTSNPN and CDR2 is SVGIG (reference sequence). This CDR3 spans 13 amino acids. The CDR3 region is CAWSVGRAHEQYF. The CDR3 DNA reads TGTGCCTGGAGTGTGGGCAGGGCCCACGAGCAGTACTTC.

The J gene is TRBJ1-1, the V gene TRBV5-1; 10 bases line up with TRBD1. V lost 3 bases, J lost 7 bases, and 9 bases stayed unmatched. The CDR3 has 15 residues. From germline, CDR1 is SGHRS and CDR2 YFSETQ. The CDR3 DNA is TGCGCCAGCAGCTGGGACAGGGGCGCATTCGATGAAGCTTTCTTT. It translates to CASSWDRGAFDEAFF.

The chain uses TRBV30 and TRBJ1-5; no reliable D call. The CDR3 covers 14 residues. The V and J ends lost 0 bases and 4 bases respectively, with 10 bases between them. From germline, CDR1 is GTSNPN and CDR2 SVGIG (reference sequence). For the CDR3, the DNA is TGTGCCTGGAGTGTAAACAGAAATAATCAGCCCCAGCATTTT. Amino acid sequence: CAWSVNRNNQPQHF.

This clone was detected only a few times. The rearrangement joins TRBV6-5 to TRBJ1-2; weak D call: TRBD1 (5 bases). This CDR3 is 14 amino acids long. V dropped 10 bases and J dropped 2 bases, with 17 bases sitting between them. CDR1 MNHEY and CDR2 SVGAGI come from the germline V gene. CDR3 sequence (DNA): TGTGCCACCGCACTAGCTCGGGGCAACTATGGCTACACCTTC. Its translation is CATALARGNYGYTF.

This chain links TRBV6-4 with TRBJ2-4; perhaps TRBD2 as D (5 bases). This CDR3 contains 14 residues. V lost 5 bases to trimming and J lost 2 bases, with 10 bases between them. CDR1 and CDR2 from the germline V gene are MRHNA and SNTAGT. DNA of the CDR3: TGTGCCAGCAGTACGAGGGTATCCAAAAACATTCAGTACTTC. Translation: CASSTRVSKNIQYF.